Detailed here is one T cell receptor beta chain. What it binds is unknown. Unique molecular identifiers tagged the TCRbeta library. TCRdb analysed the PCR reads with MiXCR anew, one entry per CDR3 protein. The sample records approximately 980,000 distinct CDR3 sequences, about 30% being singletons. These data originate in a study of T-cell reconstitution after alpha-beta-depleted transplantation in children. The study, taken as a whole, reports: From surviving recipient T cells and thymic progenitors came the high day-60 TCRbeta diversity observed in some patients. Newly produced T cells mostly accounted for T-cell counts and diversity one year post-transplant. Expanded graft clones numbering several hundred reportedly gave rise to alpha-beta T cells about two months after transplant.

The sequencing here drew on PBMCs, mostly from graft donor cells, taken 360 days after TCRalphabeta/CD19-depleted stem cell transplant. The TCR comes from a boy younger than two who had a stem cell transplant for SCID, so the T cells may come from the graft donor.

The CDR3 nucleotides are TGCGCCAGCAAGCCGGGGAGTGCTGGAAACACCATATATTTT. The encoded protein is CASKPGSAGNTIYF. The chain employs TRBV5-1 and TRBJ1-3; D uncertain. The germline CDR1 and CDR2 sequences are SGHRS and YFSETQ. The ends were cut back, 6 bases at V and 2 bases at J, with 12 bases in the middle. The CDR3 sequence is 14 residues long.